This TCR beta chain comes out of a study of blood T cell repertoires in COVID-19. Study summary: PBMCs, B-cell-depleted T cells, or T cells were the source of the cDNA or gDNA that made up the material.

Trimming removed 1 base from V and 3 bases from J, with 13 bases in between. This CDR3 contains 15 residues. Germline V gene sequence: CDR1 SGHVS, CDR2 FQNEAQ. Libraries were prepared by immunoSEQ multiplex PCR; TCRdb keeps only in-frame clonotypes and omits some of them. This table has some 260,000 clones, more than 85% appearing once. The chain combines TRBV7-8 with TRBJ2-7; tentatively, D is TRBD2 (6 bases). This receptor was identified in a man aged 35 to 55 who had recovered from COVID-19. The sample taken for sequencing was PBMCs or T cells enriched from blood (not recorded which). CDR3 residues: CASSLDTSGVYEQYF. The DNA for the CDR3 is TGTGCCAGCAGCTTAGATACGTCGGGGGTCTACGAGCAGTACTTC.